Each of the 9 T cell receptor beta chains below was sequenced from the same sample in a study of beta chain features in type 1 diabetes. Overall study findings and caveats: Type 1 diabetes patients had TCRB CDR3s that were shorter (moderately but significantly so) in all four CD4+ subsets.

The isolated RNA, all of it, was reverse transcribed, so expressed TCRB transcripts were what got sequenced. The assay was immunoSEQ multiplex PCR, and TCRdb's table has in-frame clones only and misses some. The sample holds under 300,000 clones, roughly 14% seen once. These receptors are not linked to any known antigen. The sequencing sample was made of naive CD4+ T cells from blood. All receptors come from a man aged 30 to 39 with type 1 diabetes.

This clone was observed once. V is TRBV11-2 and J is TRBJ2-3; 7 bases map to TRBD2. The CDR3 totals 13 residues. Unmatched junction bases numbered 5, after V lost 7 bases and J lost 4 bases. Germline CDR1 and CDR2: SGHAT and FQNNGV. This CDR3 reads CASKASGADTQYF. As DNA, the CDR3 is TGTGCCAGCAAAGCCAGCGGGGCAGATACGCAGTATTTT.

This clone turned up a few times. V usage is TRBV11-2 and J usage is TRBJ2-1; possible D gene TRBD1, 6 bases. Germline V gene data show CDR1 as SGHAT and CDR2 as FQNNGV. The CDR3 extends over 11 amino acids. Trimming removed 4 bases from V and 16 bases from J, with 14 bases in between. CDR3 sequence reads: CASSSTGLIFF. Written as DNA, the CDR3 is TGTGCCAGCAGCTCAACAGGGTTGATATTCTTC.

CDR3 nucleotide sequence: TGTGCCAGCAGCTGGTTGACGGGGGAGACCCAGTACTTC. Amino acids: CASSWLTGETQYF. The J gene is TRBJ2-5, the V gene TRBV6-1; D perhaps matches TRBD2 (5 bases). The germline V gene encodes CDR1 MNHNS and CDR2 SASEGT. This CDR3 is built from 13 residues. Trimming pared 6 bases from V and 5 bases from J, leaving 13 bases between.

For the CDR3, the DNA is TGTGCCAGCAGCTCCAGGGGCACAGATACGCAGTATTTT. This codes for CASSSRGTDTQYF. This chain joins TRBV5-4 and TRBJ2-3, with D maybe TRBD1 (5 bases). Trimming removed 3 bases from V and 1 base from J, with 6 bases in between. Per germline, CDR1 SGHNT and CDR2 YYREEE (reference sequence). The CDR3 covers 13 residues.

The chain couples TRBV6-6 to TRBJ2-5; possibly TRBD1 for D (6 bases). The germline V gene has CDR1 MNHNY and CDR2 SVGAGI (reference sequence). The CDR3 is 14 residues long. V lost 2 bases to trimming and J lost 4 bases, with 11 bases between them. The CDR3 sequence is CASSYAAGVETQYF. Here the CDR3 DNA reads TGTGCCAGCAGTTACGCGGCAGGGGTAGAGACCCAGTACTTC.

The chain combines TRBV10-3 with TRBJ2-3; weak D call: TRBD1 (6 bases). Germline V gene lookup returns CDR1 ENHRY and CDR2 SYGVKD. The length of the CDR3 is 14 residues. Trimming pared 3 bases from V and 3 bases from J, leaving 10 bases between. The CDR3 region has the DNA TGTGCCATCAGTGAAAGGACAGAGACAGATACGCAGTATTTT. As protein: CAISERTETDTQYF.

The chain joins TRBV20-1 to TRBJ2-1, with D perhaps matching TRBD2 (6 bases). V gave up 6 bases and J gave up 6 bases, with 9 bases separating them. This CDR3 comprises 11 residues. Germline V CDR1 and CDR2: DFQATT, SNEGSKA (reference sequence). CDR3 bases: TGCAGTGCCAATAGCGGCAATGAGCAGTTCTTC. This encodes CSANSGNEQFF.

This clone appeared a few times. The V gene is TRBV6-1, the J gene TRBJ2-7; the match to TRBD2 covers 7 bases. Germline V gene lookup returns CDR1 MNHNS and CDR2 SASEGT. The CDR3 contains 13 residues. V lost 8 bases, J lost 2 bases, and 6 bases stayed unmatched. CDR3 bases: TGTGCCAGCGGGAGGGAACGGACCTACGAGCAGTACTTC. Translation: CASGRERTYEQYF.

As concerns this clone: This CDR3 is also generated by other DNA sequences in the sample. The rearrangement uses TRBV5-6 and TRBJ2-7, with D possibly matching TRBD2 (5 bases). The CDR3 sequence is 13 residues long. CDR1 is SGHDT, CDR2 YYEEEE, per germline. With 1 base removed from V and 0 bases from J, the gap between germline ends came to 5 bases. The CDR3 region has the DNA TGTGCCAGCAGCTTGCGGGGCTCCTACGAGCAGTACTTC. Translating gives CASSLRGSYEQYF.